The clone carrying this T cell receptor beta chain came up a few times. This entry comes from a study of PD-1 blockade in classical Hodgkin lymphoma. Background on the study: Treatment was intravenous nivolumab, 3 mg/kg every 2 weeks, until progression.

CDR1 is MNHEY and CDR2 is SVGAGI in the germline V gene. Trimming removed 5 bases at V and 0 bases at J, with 8 bases between. The CDR3 has 15 residues. Every patient was affected by relapse after autologous stem cell transplantation, while exposure to brentuximab vedotin was not uniform. Using immunoSEQ multiplex PCR, the repertoire was profiled, and TCRdb retains in-frame clones only, with some absent. The data hold 130,000 to 150,000 clones, with around 73% observed a single time. Sequenced material: peripheral blood mononuclear cells (PBMCs), taken before the second cycle of nivolumab. This chain connects TRBV6-5 to TRBJ2-6, with D hard to call. This clonotype was obtained from a human donor with classical Hodgkin lymphoma. Written as DNA, the CDR3 is TGTGCCAGCAGTCCTCTATCCTCTGGGGCCAACGTCCTGACTTTC. Translation gives CASSPLSSGANVLTF.